The clone carrying this TCR beta chain was seen once. The CDR3 sequence is 14 residues long. V was pared by 4 bases and J by 9 bases, with 14 bases of the junction left unmatched. Germline V CDR1 and CDR2: SQVTM, ANQGSEA. The record originates from a study of T cell changes during pregnancy in multiple sclerosis. Produced via immunoSEQ multiplex PCR; TCRdb's table is partial and in-frame only. The sample has about 80,000 clones; 93% are singletons. The chain has TRBV29-1 and TRBJ2-5; TRBD2 matches 7 bases. This clonotype originated in a female donor in good health, enrolled as a control in a pregnancy study. Specimen: peripheral blood, collected after pregnancy. The CDR3 loop reads CSVGSRAGVRAQYF. DNA of the CDR3: TGCAGCGTTGGATCTCGGGCGGGAGTTAGGGCCCAGTACTTC.